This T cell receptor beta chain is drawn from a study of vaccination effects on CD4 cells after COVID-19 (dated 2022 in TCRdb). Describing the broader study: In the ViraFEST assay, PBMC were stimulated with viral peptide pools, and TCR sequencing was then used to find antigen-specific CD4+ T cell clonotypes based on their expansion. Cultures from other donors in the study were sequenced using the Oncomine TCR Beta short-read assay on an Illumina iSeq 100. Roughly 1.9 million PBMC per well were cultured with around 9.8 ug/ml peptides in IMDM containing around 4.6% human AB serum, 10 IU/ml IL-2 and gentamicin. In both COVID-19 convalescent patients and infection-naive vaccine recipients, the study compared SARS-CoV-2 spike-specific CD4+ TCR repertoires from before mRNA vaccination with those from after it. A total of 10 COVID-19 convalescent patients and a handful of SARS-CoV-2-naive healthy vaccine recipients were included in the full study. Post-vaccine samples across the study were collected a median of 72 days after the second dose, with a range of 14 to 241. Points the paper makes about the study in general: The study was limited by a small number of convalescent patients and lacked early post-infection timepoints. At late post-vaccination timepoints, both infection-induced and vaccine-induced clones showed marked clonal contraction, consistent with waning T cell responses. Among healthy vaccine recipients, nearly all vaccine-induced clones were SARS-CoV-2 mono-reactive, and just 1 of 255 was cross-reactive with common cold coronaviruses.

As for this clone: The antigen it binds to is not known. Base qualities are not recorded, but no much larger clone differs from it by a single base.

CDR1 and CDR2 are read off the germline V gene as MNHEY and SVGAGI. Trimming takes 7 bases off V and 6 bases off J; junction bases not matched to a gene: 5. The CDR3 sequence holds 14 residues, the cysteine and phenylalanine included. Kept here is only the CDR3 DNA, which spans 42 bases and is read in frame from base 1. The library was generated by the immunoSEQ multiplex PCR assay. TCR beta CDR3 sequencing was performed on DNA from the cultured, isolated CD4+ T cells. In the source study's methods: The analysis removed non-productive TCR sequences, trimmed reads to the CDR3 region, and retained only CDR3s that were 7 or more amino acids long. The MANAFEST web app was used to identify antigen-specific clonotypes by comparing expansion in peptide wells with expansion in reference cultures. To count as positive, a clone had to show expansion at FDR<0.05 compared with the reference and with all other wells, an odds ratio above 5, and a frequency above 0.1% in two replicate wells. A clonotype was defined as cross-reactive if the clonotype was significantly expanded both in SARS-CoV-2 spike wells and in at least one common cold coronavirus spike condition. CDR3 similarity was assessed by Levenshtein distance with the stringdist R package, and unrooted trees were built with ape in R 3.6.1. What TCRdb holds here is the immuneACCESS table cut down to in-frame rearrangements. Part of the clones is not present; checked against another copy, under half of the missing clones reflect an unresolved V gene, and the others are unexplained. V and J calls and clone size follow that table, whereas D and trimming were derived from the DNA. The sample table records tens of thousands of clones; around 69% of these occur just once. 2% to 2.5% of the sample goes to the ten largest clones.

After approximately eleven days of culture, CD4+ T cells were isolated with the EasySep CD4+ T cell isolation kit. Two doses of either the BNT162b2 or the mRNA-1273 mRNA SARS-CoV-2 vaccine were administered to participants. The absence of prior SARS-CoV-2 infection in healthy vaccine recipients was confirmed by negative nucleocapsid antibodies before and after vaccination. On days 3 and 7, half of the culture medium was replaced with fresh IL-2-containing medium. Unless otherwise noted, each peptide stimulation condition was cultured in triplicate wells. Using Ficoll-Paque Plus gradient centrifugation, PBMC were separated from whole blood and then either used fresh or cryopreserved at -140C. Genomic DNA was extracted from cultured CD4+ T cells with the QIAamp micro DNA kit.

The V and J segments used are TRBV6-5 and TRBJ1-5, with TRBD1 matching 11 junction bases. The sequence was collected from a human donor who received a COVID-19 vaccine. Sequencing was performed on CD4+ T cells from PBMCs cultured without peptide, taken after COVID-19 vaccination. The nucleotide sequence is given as TGTGCCAGCACCCTTGGGACAGGGGGTCAGCCCCAGCATTTT. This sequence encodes CASTLGTGGQPQHF.